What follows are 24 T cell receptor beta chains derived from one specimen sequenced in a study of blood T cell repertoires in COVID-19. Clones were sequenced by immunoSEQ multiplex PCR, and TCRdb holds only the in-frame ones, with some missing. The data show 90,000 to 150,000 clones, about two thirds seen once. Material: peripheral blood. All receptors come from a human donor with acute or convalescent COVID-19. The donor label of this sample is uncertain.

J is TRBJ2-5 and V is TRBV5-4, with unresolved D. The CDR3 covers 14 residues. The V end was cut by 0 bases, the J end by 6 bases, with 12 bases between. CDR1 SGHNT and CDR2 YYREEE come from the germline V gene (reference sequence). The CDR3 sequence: CASSLGIPSQTQYF. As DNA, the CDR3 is TGTGCCAGCAGCTTGGGTATCCCTTCCCAGACCCAGTACTTC.

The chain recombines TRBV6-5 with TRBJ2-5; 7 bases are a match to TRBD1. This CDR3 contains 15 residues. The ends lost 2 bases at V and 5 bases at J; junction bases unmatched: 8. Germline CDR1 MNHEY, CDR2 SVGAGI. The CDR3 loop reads CASSYGTAKVETQYF. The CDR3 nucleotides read TGTGCCAGCAGTTACGGGACAGCGAAAGTGGAGACCCAGTACTTC.

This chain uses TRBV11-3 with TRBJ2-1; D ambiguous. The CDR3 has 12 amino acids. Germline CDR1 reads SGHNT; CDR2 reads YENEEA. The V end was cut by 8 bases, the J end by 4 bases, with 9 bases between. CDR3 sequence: CASGSQYNEQFF. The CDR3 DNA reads TGTGCCAGCGGCTCCCAATACAATGAGCAGTTCTTC.

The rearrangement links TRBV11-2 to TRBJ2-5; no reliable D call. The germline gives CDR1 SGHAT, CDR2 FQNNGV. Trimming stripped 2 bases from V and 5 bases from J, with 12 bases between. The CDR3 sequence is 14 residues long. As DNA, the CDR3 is TGTGCCAGCAGCTTACAAGTTCTACCGGAGACCCAGTACTTC. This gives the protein CASSLQVLPETQYF. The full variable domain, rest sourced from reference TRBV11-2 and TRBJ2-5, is EAGVAQSPRYKIIEKRQSVAFWCNPISGHATLYWYQQILGQGPKLLIQFQNNGVVDDSQLPKDRFSAERLKGVDSTLKIQPAKLEDSAVYLCASSLQVLPETQYFGPGTRLLVL.

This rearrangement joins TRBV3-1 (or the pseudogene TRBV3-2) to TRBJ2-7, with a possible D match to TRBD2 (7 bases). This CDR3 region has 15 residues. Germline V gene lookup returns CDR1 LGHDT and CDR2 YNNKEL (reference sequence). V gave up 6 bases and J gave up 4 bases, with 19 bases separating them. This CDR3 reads CASSPSGGRAYEQYV. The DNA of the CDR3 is TGTGCCAGCAGTCCCTCGGGGGGCAGAGCTTACGAGCAGTACGTC.

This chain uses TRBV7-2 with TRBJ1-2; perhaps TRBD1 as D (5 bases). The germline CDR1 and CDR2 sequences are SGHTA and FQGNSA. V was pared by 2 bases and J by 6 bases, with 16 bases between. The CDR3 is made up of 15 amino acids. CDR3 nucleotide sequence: TGTGCCAGCAGCTTAAGGGACTCCAGTCGCAATGGCTACACCTTC. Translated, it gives CASSLRDSSRNGYTF. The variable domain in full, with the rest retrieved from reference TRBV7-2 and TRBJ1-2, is GAGVSQSPSNKVTEKGKDVELRCDPISGHTALYWYRQSLGQGLEFLIYFQGNSAPDKSGLPSDRFSAERTGGSVSTLTIQRTQQEDSAVYLCASSLRDSSRNGYTFGSGTRLTVV.

The DNA of the CDR3 is TGTGCCAGTAGTACATGGTGGACAGGAAAGAACAATCAGCCCCAGCATTTT. Its translation: CASSTWWTGKNNQPQHF. The chain employs TRBV19 and TRBJ1-5; 7 positions match TRBD1. J lost 3 bases, V lost 4 bases, and 12 bases had no gene match. The CDR3 has 17 amino acids. Per the germline V gene, CDR1 is LNHDA and CDR2 is SQIVND (reference sequence).

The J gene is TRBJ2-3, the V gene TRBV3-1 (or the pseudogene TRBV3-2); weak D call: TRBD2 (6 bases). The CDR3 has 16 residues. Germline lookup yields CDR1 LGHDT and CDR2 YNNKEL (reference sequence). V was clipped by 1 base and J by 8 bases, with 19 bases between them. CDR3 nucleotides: TGTGCCAGCAGCCAAGGGGCCGGGGGAGCCCAAATTACGCAGTATTTT. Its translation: CASSQGAGGAQITQYF.

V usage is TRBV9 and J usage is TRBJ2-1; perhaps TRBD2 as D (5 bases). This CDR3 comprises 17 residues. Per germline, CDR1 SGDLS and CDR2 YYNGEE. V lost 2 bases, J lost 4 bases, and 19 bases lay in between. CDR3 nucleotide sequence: TGTGCCAGCAGCGTCCGACCAGTGGCGGGCCCATACAATGAGCAGTTCTTC. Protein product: CASSVRPVAGPYNEQFF.

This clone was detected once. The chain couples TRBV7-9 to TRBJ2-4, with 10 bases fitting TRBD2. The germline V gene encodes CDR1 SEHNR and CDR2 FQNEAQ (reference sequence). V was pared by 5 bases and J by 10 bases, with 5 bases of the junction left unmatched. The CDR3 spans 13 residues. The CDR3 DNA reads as TGTGCCAGCAGCCCCCTAGCGGGGGCAATTCAGTACTTC. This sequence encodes CASSPLAGAIQYF.

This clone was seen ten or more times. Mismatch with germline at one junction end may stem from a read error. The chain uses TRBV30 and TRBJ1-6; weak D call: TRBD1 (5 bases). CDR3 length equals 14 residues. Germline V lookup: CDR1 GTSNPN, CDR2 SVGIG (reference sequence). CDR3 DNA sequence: TGTGCCGGGAGGGGCGGGACGGAATCTTCACCCCTCCACTTT. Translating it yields CAGRGGTESSPLHF.

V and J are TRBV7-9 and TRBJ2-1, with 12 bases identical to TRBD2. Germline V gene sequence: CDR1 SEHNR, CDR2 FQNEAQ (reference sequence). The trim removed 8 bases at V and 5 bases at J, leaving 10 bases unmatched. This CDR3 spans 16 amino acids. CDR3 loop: CASWRLAGAQDNEQFF. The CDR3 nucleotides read TGTGCCAGCTGGAGACTAGCGGGGGCCCAAGACAATGAGCAGTTCTTC.

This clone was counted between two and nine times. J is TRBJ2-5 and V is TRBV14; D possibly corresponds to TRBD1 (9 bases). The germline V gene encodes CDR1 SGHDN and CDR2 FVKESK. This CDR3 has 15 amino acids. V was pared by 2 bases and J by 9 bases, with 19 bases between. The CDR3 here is CASSQLGQGLGAQYF. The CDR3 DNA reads TGTGCCAGCAGCCAATTGGGACAGGGACTAGGGGCCCAGTACTTC.

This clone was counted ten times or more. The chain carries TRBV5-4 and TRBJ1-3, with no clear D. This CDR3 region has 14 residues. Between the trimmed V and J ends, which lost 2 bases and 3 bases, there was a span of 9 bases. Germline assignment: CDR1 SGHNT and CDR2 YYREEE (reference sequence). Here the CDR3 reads CASSFLPVGNTIYF. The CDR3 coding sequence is TGTGCCAGCAGCTTTTTACCAGTTGGAAACACCATATATTTT.

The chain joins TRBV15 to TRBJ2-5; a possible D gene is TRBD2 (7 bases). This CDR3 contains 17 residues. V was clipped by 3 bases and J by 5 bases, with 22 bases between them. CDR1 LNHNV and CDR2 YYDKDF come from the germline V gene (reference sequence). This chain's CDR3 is CATSSWGAGRGFETQYF. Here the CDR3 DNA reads TGTGCCACCAGCAGCTGGGGGGCAGGGAGGGGATTTGAGACCCAGTACTTC.

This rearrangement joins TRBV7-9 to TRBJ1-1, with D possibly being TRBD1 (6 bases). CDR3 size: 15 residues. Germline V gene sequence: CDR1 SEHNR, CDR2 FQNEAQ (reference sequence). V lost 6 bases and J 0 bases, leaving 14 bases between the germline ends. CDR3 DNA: TGTGCCAGCAGGGATAAGGACAGATTGAACACTGAAGCTTTCTTT. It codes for CASRDKDRLNTEAFF.

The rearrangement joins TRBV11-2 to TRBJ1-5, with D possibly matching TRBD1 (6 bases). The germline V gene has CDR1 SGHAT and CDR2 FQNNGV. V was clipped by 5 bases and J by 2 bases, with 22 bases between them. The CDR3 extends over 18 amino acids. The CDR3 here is CASSPHPGTGRGNQPQHF. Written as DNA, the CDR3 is TGTGCCAGCAGCCCACACCCTGGTACAGGGAGGGGCAATCAGCCCCAGCATTTT.

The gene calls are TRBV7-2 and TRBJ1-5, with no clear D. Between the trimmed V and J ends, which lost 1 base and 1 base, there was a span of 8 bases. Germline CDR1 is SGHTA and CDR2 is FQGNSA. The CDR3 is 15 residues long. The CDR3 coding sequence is TGTGCCAGCAGCTTAGTTGCAGGAAGCAATCAGCCCCAGCATTTT. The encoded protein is CASSLVAGSNQPQHF.

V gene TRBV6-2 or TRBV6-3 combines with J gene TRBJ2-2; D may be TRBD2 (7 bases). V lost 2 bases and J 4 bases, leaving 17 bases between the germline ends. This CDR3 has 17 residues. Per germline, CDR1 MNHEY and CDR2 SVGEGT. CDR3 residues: CASSYVAGAGFTGELFF. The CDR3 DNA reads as TGTGCCAGCAGTTACGTTGCGGGGGCTGGATTCACCGGGGAGCTGTTTTTT.

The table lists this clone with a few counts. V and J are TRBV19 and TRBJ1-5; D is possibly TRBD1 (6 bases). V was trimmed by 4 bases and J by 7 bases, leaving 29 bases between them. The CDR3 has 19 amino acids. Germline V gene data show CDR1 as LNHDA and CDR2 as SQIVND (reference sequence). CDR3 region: CASSTTKTRTDGLWQPQHF. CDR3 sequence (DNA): TGTGCCAGTAGTACAACCAAAACCCGGACAGACGGGCTGTGGCAGCCCCAGCATTTT.

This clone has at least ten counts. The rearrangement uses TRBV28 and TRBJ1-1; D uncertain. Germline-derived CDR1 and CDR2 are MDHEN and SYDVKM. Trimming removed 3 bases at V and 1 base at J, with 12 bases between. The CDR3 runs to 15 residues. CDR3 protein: CASSFPRPPNTEAFF. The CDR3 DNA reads TGTGCCAGCAGTTTCCCCAGGCCTCCGAACACTGAAGCTTTCTTT.

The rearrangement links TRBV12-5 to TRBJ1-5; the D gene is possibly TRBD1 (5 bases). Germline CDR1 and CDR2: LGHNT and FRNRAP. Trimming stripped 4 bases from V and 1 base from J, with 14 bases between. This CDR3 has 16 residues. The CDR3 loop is CASGWNQGVSNQPQHF. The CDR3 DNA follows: TGTGCTAGTGGTTGGAATCAAGGGGTGAGCAATCAGCCCCAGCATTTT.

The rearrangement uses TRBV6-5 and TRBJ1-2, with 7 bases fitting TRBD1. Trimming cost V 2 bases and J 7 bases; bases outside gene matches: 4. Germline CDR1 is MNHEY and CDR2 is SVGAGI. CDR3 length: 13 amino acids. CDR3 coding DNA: TGTGCCAGCAGTTACGACAGGGTCGTTGGCTACACCTTC. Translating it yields CASSYDRVVGYTF.

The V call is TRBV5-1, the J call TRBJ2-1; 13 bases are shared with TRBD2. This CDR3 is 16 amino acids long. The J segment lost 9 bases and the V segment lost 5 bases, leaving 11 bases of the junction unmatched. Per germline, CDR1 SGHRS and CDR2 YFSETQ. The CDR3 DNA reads TGCGCCAGCAGGGACGGACTAGCGGGGGCATGGGGTGAGCAGTTCTTC. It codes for CASRDGLAGAWGEQFF.